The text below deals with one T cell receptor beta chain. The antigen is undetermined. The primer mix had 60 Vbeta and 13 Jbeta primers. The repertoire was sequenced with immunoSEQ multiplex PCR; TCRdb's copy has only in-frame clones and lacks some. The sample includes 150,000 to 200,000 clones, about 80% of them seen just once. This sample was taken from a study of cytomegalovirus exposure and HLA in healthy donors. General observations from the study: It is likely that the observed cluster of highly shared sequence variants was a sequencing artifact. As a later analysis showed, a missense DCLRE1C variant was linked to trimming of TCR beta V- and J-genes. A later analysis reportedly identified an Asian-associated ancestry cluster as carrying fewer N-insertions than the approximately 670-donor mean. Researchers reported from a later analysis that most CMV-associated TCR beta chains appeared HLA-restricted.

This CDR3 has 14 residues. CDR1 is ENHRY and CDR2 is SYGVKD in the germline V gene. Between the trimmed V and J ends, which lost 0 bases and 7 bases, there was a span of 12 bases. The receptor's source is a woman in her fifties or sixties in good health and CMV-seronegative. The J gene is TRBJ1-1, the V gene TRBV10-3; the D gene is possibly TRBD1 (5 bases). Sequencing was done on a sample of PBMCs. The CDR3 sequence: CAISESWGSHEAFF. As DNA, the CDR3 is TGTGCCATCAGTGAGTCCTGGGGCTCGCATGAAGCTTTCTTT.